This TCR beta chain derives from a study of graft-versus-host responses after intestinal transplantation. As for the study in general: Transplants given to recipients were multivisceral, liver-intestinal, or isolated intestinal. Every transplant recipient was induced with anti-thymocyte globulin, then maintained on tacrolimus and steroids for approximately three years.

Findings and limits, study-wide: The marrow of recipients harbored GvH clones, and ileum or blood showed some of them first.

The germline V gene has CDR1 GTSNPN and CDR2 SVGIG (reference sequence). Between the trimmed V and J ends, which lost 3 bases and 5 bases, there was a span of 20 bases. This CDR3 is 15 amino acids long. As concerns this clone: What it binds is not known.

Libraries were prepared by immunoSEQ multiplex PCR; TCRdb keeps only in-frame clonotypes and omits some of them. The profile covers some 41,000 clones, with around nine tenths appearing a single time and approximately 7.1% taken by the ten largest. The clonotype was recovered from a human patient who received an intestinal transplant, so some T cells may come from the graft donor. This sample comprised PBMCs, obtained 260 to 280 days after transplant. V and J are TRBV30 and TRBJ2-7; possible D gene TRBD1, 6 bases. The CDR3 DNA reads TGTGCCTGGAGCGACCTACAGGGTATAAAAAACGAGCAGTACTTC. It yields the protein CAWSDLQGIKNEQYF.